The present entry profiles one TCR beta chain with its context. Antigen specificity is unknown. CD45RA+ naive and CD45RA-negative memory subsets were separated from CD4+ cells. This sample is part of a study of shared clonotypes between healthy human individuals. On the study more broadly: The composition of the donors was a couple of women and a few men aged 18 to 49. For every donor, three CD4 naive, three CD4 memory, two CD8 naive and one CD8 memory plates were used.

Here immunoSEQ multiplex PCR was the method, and the copy in TCRdb shows in-frame clones only, minus some. The table lists about 980,000 clones, 76% of them singletons. Per the germline V gene, CDR1 is LGHNA and CDR2 is YSLEER. The V gene lost 2 bases and the J gene lost 6 bases, with 11 bases spanning the gap. The CDR3 sequence is 13 residues long. Study-level results: The authors sampled blood alone, and tissue repertoires likely differ.

The chain recombines TRBV4-3 with TRBJ2-7; D remains unclear. Source material: memory CD4+ T cells sorted from blood. Regarding subset: CD45RA-negative fraction. The TCR was taken from a man aged 18 to 29 in good health. The DNA for the CDR3 is TGCGCCAGCAGCCAAAGTTCTCTCTCCGAGCAGTACTTC. It specifies CASSQSSLSEQYF.